This record concerns one T cell receptor (beta chain) sequence. The count of this clone is one. What this receptor recognizes is not known. Base qualities are not provided; no much larger clone lies one nucleotide away. Counted from cysteine to phenylalanine, this CDR3 has 15 amino acids. Kept here is only the CDR3 DNA, which spans 45 bases and is read in frame from base 1. For CDR1 and CDR2, the germline V gene (reference sequence) lists LNHDA and SQIVND. Germline trimming amounts to 6 bases on V and 6 bases on J, with 10 as the count of junction bases outside the gene matches. This sample is part of a study of blood T cell repertoires in COVID-19 (dated by TCRdb to about 2020). Concerning the study at large: Samples covering the acute and convalescent phases of COVID-19 were provided by collaborators in the United States, Italy and Spain. The material from the prospective study consisted of cDNA or gDNA derived from T cells, B-cell-depleted T cells, or PBMCs. Deeply sampled blood TCRbeta repertoires from subjects exposed to, actively infected with, or recovered from COVID-19 were included in the dataset. The repertoires were released in a freely available public database intended as a resource for research on the immune response to SARS-CoV-2. The samples were drawn from two sources: the first 160 participants of the ongoing ImmuneRACE study, and 1,254 subjects contributed by 6 global collaborators. A de-identified subject ID, COVID-19 status, age in years and sex were almost always included in the sample metadata. Where available, HLA class I and class II types were taken from metadata supplied by the sample provider and were not determined by assay-based typing. What the research found in general, with its limitations: Clinical and demographic metadata were provided uncurated, with the amount varying by source and participant.

Enrolling through a virtual design, the prospective study's participants ranged in age from roughly 18 to 90 years and lived across about two dozen United States geographic areas. Cohort assignment in the prospective study relied on participant-reported clinical history from a screening survey and a study questionnaire. Recovered participants in ImmuneRACE Cohort 3 were defined as having two consecutive negative NP/OP PCR tests, clearance from a healthcare professional, or resolution of symptoms. In the prospective study, mobile phlebotomists collected whole blood, serum and a nasopharyngeal or oropharyngeal swab from each participant. Participants in the prospective study had the option to provide additional blood draws and questionnaires over a 2-month period. Before DNA extraction, prospective study blood samples were shipped either frozen or at room temperature. TCRbeta CDR3 regions were amplified from genomic DNA using the immunoSEQ Assay, a bias-controlled multiplex PCR. In the paper's pipeline: The number of nucleated cells in each sample was estimated from the amplification of reference gene primers within the assay. To quantify the absolute abundance of each unique TCRbeta CDR3 rearrangement, sequence reads were collapsed and filtered. Productive Simpson clonality was computed per sample as the square root of Simpson's diversity index over productive rearrangements. Here the immuneACCESS table is served through TCRdb, limited to in-frame sequences with V and J called. Missing clones are a known gap in these copies; in checked studies unresolved V genes cover under half, and the rest lacks a known reason. V, J and clone size were drawn from that table, and D and trimming were deduced from the DNA. Counted in this sample were a few hundred thousand clones; around 89% of them appeared once. Roughly 8.6% of the sample belongs to the ten largest clones.

The V gene is TRBV19 and the J gene is TRBJ1-5, and TRBD1 aligns with 8 junction nucleotides. Material for sequencing was PBMCs or T cells enriched from blood (not recorded which). The sequence was collected from a man in his forties or fifties who had recovered from COVID-19. The CDR3 protein is CASSLRTGLSQPQHF. In nucleotide form, the sequence is TGTGCCAGTAGCCTACGGACAGGGTTGAGTCAGCCCCAGCATTTT.